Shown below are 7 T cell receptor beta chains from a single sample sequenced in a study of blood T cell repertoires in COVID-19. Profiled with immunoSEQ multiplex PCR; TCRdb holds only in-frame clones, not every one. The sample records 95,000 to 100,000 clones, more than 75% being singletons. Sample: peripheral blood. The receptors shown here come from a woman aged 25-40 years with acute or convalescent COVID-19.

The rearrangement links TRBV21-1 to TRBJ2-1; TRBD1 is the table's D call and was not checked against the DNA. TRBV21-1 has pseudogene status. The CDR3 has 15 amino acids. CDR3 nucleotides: TGTGCCAGCAGCATAGGACAGGGCAAAAACAATGAGCAGTTCTTC. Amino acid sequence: CASSIGQGKNNEQFF.

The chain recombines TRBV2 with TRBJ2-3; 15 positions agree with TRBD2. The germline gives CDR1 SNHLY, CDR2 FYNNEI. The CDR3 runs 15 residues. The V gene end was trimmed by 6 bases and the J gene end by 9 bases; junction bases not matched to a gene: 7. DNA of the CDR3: TGTGCCAGCAGCCCCGGACTAGCGGGGGGGCACACGCAGTATTTT. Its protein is CASSPGLAGGHTQYF. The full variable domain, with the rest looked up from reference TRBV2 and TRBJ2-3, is EPEVTQTPSHQVTQMGQEVILRCVPISNHLYFYWYRQILGQKVEFLVSFYNNEISEKSEIFDDQFSVERPDGSNFTLKIRSTKLEDSAMYFCASSPGLAGGHTQYFGPGTRLTVL.

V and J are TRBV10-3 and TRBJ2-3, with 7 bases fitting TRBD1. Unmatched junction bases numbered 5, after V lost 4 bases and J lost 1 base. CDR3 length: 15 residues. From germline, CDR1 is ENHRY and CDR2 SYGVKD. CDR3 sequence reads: CAISGFQGGTDTQYF. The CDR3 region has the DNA TGTGCCATCAGTGGTTTTCAGGGGGGCACAGATACGCAGTATTTT.

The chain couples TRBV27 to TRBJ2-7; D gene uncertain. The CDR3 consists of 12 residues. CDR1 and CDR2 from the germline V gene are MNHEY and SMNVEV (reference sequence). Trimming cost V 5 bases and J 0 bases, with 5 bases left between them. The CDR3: CASSPNSYEQYF. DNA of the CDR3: TGTGCCAGCAGTCCCAACTCCTACGAGCAGTACTTC.

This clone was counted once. The CDR3 DNA reads TGTGCCAGCAGCCCCTCCGGGATGGATTATGGCTACACCTTC. It codes for CASSPSGMDYGYTF. This chain connects TRBV7-3 to TRBJ1-2; D unclear. The ends were cut back, 5 bases at V and 5 bases at J, with 15 bases in the middle. The CDR3 is 14 residues long. Germline V gene lookup returns CDR1 SGHTA and CDR2 FQGTGA.

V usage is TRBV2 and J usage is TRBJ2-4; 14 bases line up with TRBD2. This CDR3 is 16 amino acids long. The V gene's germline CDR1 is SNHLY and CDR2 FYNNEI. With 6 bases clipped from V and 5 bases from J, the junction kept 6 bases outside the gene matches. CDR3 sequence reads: CASRTSGGAEENIQYF. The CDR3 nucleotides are TGTGCCAGCAGGACTAGCGGGGGGGCTGAGGAAAACATTCAGTACTTC.

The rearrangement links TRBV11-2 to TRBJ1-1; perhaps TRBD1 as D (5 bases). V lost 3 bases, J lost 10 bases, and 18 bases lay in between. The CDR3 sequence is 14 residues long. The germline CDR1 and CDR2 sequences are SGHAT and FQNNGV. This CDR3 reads CASSFTLGEGLAFF. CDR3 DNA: TGTGCCAGCAGCTTTACCCTAGGGGAGGGACTAGCTTTCTTT.